Described below is a single TCR beta chain sequence and its context. The specificity of this receptor is unknown. One junction end does not reproduce the germline sequence, and a read error may be involved. The donors were healthy, HIV-negative adults with no recently reported acute infections or vaccinations. Every donor was a Caucasian adult residing in Nashville, Tennessee, USA. CD4+ T cells were enriched through magnetic negative selection, after which naive cells were positively selected on CD45RA and the remaining negative fraction served as the memory subset. Blood was obtained by leukapheresis, after which PBMCs were separated by Ficoll-Histopaque density gradient centrifugation and cryopreserved in liquid nitrogen vapor phase. Analytical flow cytometry was used to check the purity and quantity of each magnetically sorted T cell population. From each sorted fraction, genomic DNA was isolated and quantified by UV absorbance on a Nanodrop 2000c.

Including the terminal cysteine and phenylalanine, the CDR3 comprises 17 residues. The retained sequence is limited to the CDR3, 51 bases, with the frame set at the first base. The germline V gene gives CDR1 as SGHRS and CDR2 as YFSETQ. The data derive from a study of shared clonotypes between healthy human individuals (dated by TCRdb to about 2020). A note on the overall study: A couple of women and a few men aged 18 to 49 years were included in the cohort. Per donor, three plates each were used for CD4 naive and CD4 memory, two for CD8 naive, and one for CD8 memory. To estimate repertoire size and how much clonotypes are shared between individuals, the study performed deep sequencing of blood TCR repertoires from a handful of healthy adults. Different laboratories and diverse techniques were used to prepare libraries and sequence TCR repertoires, to increase sequencing depth and limit assay-specific biases. Between about 0.8 and 9 billion PBMCs per donor were obtained by leukapheresis. Study-wide findings and limitations: Only blood was sampled, and tissue TCR repertoires likely differ from those in blood. Because the study included only a small number of donors, the genetic and exposure-history diversity represented was limited. Estimated clonotype richness was generally larger for naive than for memory subsets. Higher generation probabilities were observed for clonotypes shared by all four sorted-subset donors than for non-shared clonotypes. Pairwise subsampling led to the expectation that sequencing depth would affect the degree of clonotype sharing among donors. When a handful of donors were compared, the shared fraction of clonotypes was approximately 5% for naive CD4, about 4% for naive CD8, about 2.4% for memory CD4, and less than 0.45% for memory CD8. Rarefaction of sorted-subset datasets indicated incomplete sequencing despite the large sequencing depth.

Using the deep immunoSEQ assay, multiplex PCR amplified TCR CDR3 regions from genomic DNA. Genomic DNA extracted from each cell subset was distributed evenly over all wells of several immunoSEQ 96-well plates, and each plate served as one replicate. Each replicate PCR for sorted subsets received about 210 ng genomic DNA, equal to about 29,000 T cell genomes. Purified libraries were quantified with a Qubit 3.0 fluorometer, sized on a Bioanalyzer 2100, and re-quantified with the KAPA Library Quantification kit. Each immunoSEQ 96-well plate was sequenced on its own single-read 150-cycle Illumina NextSeq 550 flow cell. The paper's data handling went like this. The immunoSEQ output contained only junctional sequences without quality scores, so filtering could not match that applied to full-length reads. Sequences were annotated with PyIR, a Python wrapper for IgBLAST v1.9, using IMGT germline references to assign V/J genes and CDR3. Reads with weak V/J assignments (E-value above 1e-6), missing CDR3, stop codons, out-of-frame junctions, or ambiguous translated residues were removed. A V3J clonotype was defined by an identical inferred V gene, J gene, and CDR3 amino acid sequence. To compute the percentage overlap between repertoires, the number of shared unique clonotypes was divided by the size of the smaller repertoire. Three approaches were used to assess repertoire richness: RTK rarefaction, the Chao1 estimator, and Recon v2.1 estimates of unobserved clonotypes. For all TCRbeta clonotypes obtained by the gDNA method from a handful of donors, generation probabilities were computed with OLGA. The immuneACCESS repertoire file appears here via TCRdb, limited to in-frame rearrangements. These files lack a portion of the clones; in checked studies, under half of the deficit traces to unresolved V genes, and the cause of the others is not known. Clone size and the V and J calls come from that table; the DNA yielded D and trimming. For this sample the table gives hundreds of thousands of clones, of which about 74% were detected only once. The ten largest make up 10% to 13% of the sample.

The sequence was obtained from a man aged 30 to 39 in good health. The receptor chain draws on TRBV5-1 and TRBJ2-2; 8 of the junction bases match TRBD1. The source material was memory CD4+ T cells sorted from blood. The meaning of the sample's cell subset or site label: CD45RA-negative fraction. The CDR3 reads CAAPWDRPSFFHRGAVF. Here is the DNA: TGCGCCGCTCCTTGGGACAGGCCAAGTTTTTTCCACCGGGGAGCTGTTTTT.